Listed below are T cell receptor beta chains from one sample, sequenced in a study of OX40 agonist ivuxolimab in advanced cancers. Assay used: immunoSEQ multiplex PCR; TCRdb lists only in-frame clones, some missing. This table has about 22,000 clones, around 87% appearing once. The sequencing here drew on CD4+ or CD8+ T cells sorted from blood, taken in a trial of the OX40 agonist ivuxolimab. Source of these receptors: an adult with an advanced solid tumor such as melanoma, head and neck, liver or kidney cancer. Both conserved end residues are part of each CDR3. Each record gives: J gene, clone size, V gene, CDR3 length, D gene, CDR3 protein, CDR3 DNA. D genes are given only for firm matches. The size field is filled for only some rows; it gives once, few, many or a size class.

TRBJ2-2 | once | TRBV4-1 | 11 | . | CASSQDGGGVF | TGCGCCAGCAGCCAAGATGGGGGTGGGGTTTTT
TRBJ2-2 | . | TRBV9 | 16 | TRBD1 | CASSVEGQTNTGELFF | TGTGCCAGCAGCGTAGAGGGACAGACGAACACCGGGGAGCTGTTTTTT
TRBJ1-2 | . | TRBV2 | 15 | . | CASSEPMTAPYGYTF | TGTGCCAGCAGTGAACCAATGACAGCTCCCTATGGCTACACCTTC
TRBJ2-3 | . | TRBV10-1 | 17 | TRBD1 | CASGSYAGTGDTDTQYF | TGCGCCAGCGGGTCTTATGCCGGGACAGGAGACACAGATACGCAGTATTTT
TRBJ2-7 | medium-sized | TRBV7-6 | 14 | TRBD1 | CASSLGTGGSEQYF | TGTGCCAGCAGCTTAGGGACAGGTGGTTCCGAGCAGTACTTC
TRBJ2-5 | . | TRBV27 | 16 | . | CASSLVKGTAQETQYF | TGTGCCAGCAGTTTAGTCAAGGGGACGGCACAAGAGACCCAGTACTTC
TRBJ2-7 | . | TRBV4-3 | 15 | TRBD1 | CASSQADRERDEQYF | TGCGCCAGCAGCCAGGCCGACAGGGAGCGAGACGAGCAGTACTTC
TRBJ2-3 | . | TRBV27 | 15 | . | CASSPRFWGTDTQYF | TGTGCCAGCAGTCCCAGGTTTTGGGGCACAGATACGCAGTATTTT
TRBJ2-7 | once | TRBV29-1 | 15 | TRBD1 | CSVAGTARGSYEQYF | TGCAGCGTCGCAGGGACAGCCCGAGGGTCCTACGAGCAGTACTTC
TRBJ2-2 | . | TRBV30 | 14 | . | CAWNFGLDTGELFF | TGTGCCTGGAATTTCGGTCTCGACACCGGGGAGCTGTTTTTT
TRBJ2-1 | . | TRBV27 | 14 | TRBD1 | CASSLGTGGNEQFF | TGTGCCAGCAGTTTAGGGACAGGGGGCAATGAGCAGTTCTTC
TRBJ2-1 | . | TRBV29-1 | 13 | . | CSVDTGLYNEQFF | TGCAGCGTAGATACGGGTTTGTACAATGAGCAGTTCTTC
TRBJ1-5 | . | TRBV19 | 15 | TRBD1 | CASSIWTGVDQPQHF | TGTGCCAGTAGTATATGGACAGGGGTCGATCAGCCCCAGCATTTT
TRBJ1-4 | . | TRBV7-2 | 14 | TRBD1 | CASSQTGVGEKLFF | TGTGCCAGCAGCCAGACAGGGGTGGGAGAAAAACTGTTTTTT
TRBJ1-1 | . | TRBV11-2 | 15 | TRBD1 | CASSYPTRGQGEAFF | TGTGCCAGCAGCTACCCGACGAGGGGGCAGGGTGAAGCTTTCTTT
TRBJ2-5 | . | TRBV19 | 16 | . | CASSIDKDGDQETQYF | TGTGCCAGTAGTATAGACAAGGACGGGGACCAAGAGACTCAGTACTTC
TRBJ1-1 | . | TRBV10-3 | 13 | . | CAIKQSMNTEAFF | TGTGCCATCAAACAGAGCATGAACACTGAAGCTTTCTTT
TRBJ2-7 | . | TRBV27 | 16 | TRBD1 | CASSPHRDSDSYEQYF | TGTGCCAGCAGCCCACACCGGGACAGTGACTCCTACGAGCAGTACTTC
TRBJ2-1 | . | TRBV27 | 14 | TRBD1 | CASSVGQGNNEQFF | TGTGCCAGCAGTGTCGGACAGGGGAACAATGAGCAGTTCTTC
TRBJ2-2 | . | TRBV5-4 | 16 | . | CASSLGLRDTTGELFF | TGTGCCAGCAGCTTGGGACTGCGGGATACCACCGGGGAGCTGTTTTTT
TRBJ1-1 | . | TRBV30 | 13 | TRBD1 | CAWSVAGGTEAFF | TGTGCCTGGAGTGTGGCAGGGGGCACTGAAGCTTTCTTT
TRBJ2-7 | . | TRBV27 | 14 | TRBD1 | CASSLVTGASEQYF | TGTGCCAGCAGTTTAGTTACAGGGGCTTCCGAGCAGTACTTC
TRBJ2-2 | . | TRBV11-2 | 19 | TRBD2 | CASSLDPVPSGGSTGELFF | TGTGCCAGCAGCTTAGACCCCGTACCGAGCGGGGGAAGCACCGGGGAGCTGTTTTTT
TRBJ1-5 | once | TRBV29-1 | 13 | TRBD1 | CSATGGDNQPQHF | TGCAGCGCTACAGGGGGTGACAATCAGCCCCAGCATTTT
TRBJ1-1 | . | TRBV27 | 13 | . | CASSLLDGTEAFF | TGTGCCAGCAGTTTATTGGATGGAACTGAAGCTTTCTTT
TRBJ2-7 | . | TRBV7-6 | 16 | TRBD1 | CASSQAAGQGIYEQYF | TGTGCCAGCAGCCAAGCTGCGGGACAGGGAATCTACGAGCAGTACTTC
TRBJ2-5 | . | TRBV2 | 13 | . | CASSEYLQETQYF | TGTGCCAGCAGTGAGTACCTGCAAGAGACCCAGTACTTC
TRBJ2-7 | once | TRBV7-9 | 16 | TRBD2 | CASSSPGRGASYGKYF | TGTGCCAGCAGCTCGCCCGGGCGGGGGGCCTCCTACGGGAAGTACTTC
TRBJ1-1 | few | TRBV5-4 | 13 | . | CASSLNSFDEAFF | TGTGCCAGCAGCTTGAACAGCTTCGATGAAGCTTTCTTT
TRBJ2-7 | . | TRBV11-2 | 13 | TRBD1 | CASSQTGTGVQYF | TGTGCCAGCAGCCAGACCGGGACAGGAGTGCAGTACTTC
TRBJ2-1 | . | TRBV7-8 | 15 | . | CASSETRSSYNEQFF | TGTGCCAGCAGCGAGACTAGGTCTTCCTACAATGAGCAGTTCTTC
TRBJ2-1 | . | TRBV4-3 | 16 | . | CASSQDRQSSYNEQFF | TGCGCCAGCAGCCAAGATAGACAGAGCTCCTACAATGAGCAGTTCTTC
TRBJ1-5 | . | TRBV18 | 16 | . | CASSPFGGGINQPQHF | TGTGCCAGCTCACCCTTCGGGGGAGGGATTAATCAGCCCCAGCATTTT
TRBJ2-5 | . | TRBV19 | 15 | . | CASSIVGADQETQYF | TGTGCCAGTAGTATAGTCGGGGCGGACCAAGAGACCCAGTACTTC
TRBJ1-6 | . | TRBV27 | 12 | . | CASSLYGSPLHF | TGTGCCAGCAGTTTATACGGCTCACCCCTCCACTTT
TRBJ1-2 | . | TRBV4-1 | 15 | . | CASSQDGQTGYGYTF | TGCGCCAGCAGCCAAGATGGACAGACCGGCTATGGCTACACCTTC
TRBJ2-7 | . | TRBV25-1 | 15 | . | CASSEWVESAYEQYF | TGTGCCAGCAGTGAATGGGTCGAGTCCGCCTACGAGCAGTACTTC
TRBJ2-3 | . | TRBV6-1 | 15 | . | CASSVAEGWTDTQYF | TGTGCCAGCAGTGTGGCAGAGGGTTGGACAGATACGCAGTATTTT
TRBJ1-1 | . | TRBV5-1 | 15 | . | CASSLVGIINTEAFF | TGCGCCAGCAGCTTGGTTGGGATTATTAACACTGAAGCTTTCTTT
TRBJ2-3 | . | TRBV13 | 18 | . | CASSTLQNGGGHTDTQYF | TGTGCCAGCAGCACACTCCAAAATGGAGGGGGCCACACAGATACGCAGTATTTT
TRBJ2-1 | . | TRBV13 | 15 | . | CASSPLETADNEQFF | TGTGCCAGCAGCCCGTTGGAGACGGCCGACAATGAGCAGTTCTTC
TRBJ1-2 | . | TRBV6-1 | 12 | . | CASSDSAYGYTF | TGTGCCAGCAGTGACTCAGCCTATGGCTACACCTTC
TRBJ1-5 | . | TRBV5-1 | 15 | . | CASSLYPSSNQPQHF | TGCGCCAGCAGCTTGTATCCGAGTAGCAATCAGCCCCAGCATTTT
TRBJ2-3 | . | TRBV30 | 13 | TRBD1 | CAWSRQGKDTQYF | TGTGCCTGGAGCCGACAGGGGAAAGATACGCAGTATTTT